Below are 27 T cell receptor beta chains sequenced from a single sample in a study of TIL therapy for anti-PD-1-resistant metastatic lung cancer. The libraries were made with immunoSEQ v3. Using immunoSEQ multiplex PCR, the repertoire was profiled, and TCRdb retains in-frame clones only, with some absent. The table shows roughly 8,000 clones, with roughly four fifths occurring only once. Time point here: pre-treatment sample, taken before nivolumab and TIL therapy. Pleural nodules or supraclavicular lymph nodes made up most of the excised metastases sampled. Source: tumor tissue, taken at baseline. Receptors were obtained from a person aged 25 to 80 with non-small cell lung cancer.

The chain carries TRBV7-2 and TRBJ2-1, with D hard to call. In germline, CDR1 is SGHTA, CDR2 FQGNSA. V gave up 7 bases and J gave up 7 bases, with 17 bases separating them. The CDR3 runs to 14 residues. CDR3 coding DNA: TGTGCCAGCACTGGCTCGCGGAACCAAAATGAGCAGTTCTTC. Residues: CASTGSRNQNEQFF.

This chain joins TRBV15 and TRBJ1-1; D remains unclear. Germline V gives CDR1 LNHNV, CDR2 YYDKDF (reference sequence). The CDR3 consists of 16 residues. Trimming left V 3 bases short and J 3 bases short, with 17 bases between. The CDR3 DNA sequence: TGTGCCACCAGCAGCTTTCGGGAGGGCGTCGACACTGAAGCTTTCTTT. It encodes CATSSFREGVDTEAFF.

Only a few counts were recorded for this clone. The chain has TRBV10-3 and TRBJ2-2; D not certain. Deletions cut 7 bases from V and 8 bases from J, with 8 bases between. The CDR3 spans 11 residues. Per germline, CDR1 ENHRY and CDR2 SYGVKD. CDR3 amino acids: CAIKEIGELFF. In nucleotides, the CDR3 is TGTGCCATCAAAGAGATTGGGGAGCTGTTTTTT.

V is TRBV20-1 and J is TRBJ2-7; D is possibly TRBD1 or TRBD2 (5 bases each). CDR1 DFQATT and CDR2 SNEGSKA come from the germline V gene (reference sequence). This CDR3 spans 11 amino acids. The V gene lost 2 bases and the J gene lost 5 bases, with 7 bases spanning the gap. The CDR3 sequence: CSARRGHEQYF. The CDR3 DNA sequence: TGCAGTGCTAGACGGGGCCACGAGCAGTACTTC.

The CDR3 reads CASSERGFAMSSGNTIYF. The CDR3 DNA reads TGTGCCAGCAGTGAAAGAGGGTTTGCGATGAGCTCTGGAAACACCATATATTTT. V usage is TRBV6-1 and J usage is TRBJ1-3; D call uncertain. CDR3 size: 18 residues. The germline V gene encodes CDR1 MNHNS and CDR2 SASEGT. Trimming shortened V by 2 bases and J by 0 bases, and 17 bases separated the two germline ends.

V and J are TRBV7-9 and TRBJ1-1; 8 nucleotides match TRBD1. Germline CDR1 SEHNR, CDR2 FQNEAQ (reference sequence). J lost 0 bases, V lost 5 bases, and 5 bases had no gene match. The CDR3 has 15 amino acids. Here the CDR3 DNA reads TGTGCCAGCAGCCCATGGACAGGGATGAACACTGAAGCTTTCTTT. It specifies CASSPWTGMNTEAFF.

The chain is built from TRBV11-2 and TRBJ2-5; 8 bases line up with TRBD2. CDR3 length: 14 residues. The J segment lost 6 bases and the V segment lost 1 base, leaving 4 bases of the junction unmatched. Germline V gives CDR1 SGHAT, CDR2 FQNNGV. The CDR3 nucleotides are TGTGCCAGCAGCTTAGCGGGGGGGCCGAAGACCCAGTACTTC. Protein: CASSLAGGPKTQYF.

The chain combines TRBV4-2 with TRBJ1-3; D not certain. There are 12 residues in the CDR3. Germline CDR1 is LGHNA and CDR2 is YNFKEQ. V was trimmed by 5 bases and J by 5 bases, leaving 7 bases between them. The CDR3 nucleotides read TGTGCCAGCAGCTCCCCTCGAAACACCATATATTTT. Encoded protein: CASSSPRNTIYF.

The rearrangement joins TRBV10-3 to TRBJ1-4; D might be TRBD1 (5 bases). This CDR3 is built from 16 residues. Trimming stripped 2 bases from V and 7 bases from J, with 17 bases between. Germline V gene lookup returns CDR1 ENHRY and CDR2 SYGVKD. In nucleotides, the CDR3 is TGTGCCATCAGTGAGGCGGGCGCAGGGATGAGTGAAAAACTGTTTTTT. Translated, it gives CAISEAGAGMSEKLFF.

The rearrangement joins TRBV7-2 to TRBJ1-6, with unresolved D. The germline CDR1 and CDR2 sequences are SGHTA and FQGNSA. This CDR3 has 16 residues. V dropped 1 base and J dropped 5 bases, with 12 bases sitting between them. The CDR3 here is CASSLEARGNNSPLHF. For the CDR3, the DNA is TGTGCCAGCAGCTTAGAAGCCCGAGGAAATAATTCACCCCTCCACTTT. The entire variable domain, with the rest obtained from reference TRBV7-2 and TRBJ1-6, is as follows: GAGVSQSPSNKVTEKGKDVELRCDPISGHTALYWYRQSLGQGLEFLIYFQGNSAPDKSGLPSDRFSAERTGGSVSTLTIQRTQQEDSAVYLCASSLEARGNNSPLHFGNGTRLTVT.

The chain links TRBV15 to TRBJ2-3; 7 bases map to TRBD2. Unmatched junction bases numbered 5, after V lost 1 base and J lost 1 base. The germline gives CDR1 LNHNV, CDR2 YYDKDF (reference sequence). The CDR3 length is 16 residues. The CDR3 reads CATSRAEAGRTDTQYF. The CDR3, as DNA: TGTGCCACCAGCAGAGCCGAAGCGGGGCGCACAGATACGCAGTATTTT.

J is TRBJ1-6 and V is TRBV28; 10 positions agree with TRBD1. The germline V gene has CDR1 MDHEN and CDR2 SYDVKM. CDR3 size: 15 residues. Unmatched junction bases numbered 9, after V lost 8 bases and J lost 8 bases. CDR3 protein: CASYVKGQGDSPLHF. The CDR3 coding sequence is TGTGCCAGCTACGTCAAAGGACAGGGGGATTCACCCCTCCACTTT. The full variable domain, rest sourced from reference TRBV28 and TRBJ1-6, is DVKVTQSSRYLVKRTGEKVFLECVQDMDHENMFWYRQDPGLGLRLIYFSYDVKMKEKGDIPEGYSVSREKKERFSLILESASTNQTSMYLCASYVKGQGDSPLHFGNGTRLTVT.

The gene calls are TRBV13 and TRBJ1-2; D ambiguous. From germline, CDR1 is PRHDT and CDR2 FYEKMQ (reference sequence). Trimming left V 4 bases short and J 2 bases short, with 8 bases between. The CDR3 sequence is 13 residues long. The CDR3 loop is CASSSGRNYGYTF. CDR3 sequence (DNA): TGTGCCAGCAGCTCCGGACGGAACTATGGCTACACCTTC.

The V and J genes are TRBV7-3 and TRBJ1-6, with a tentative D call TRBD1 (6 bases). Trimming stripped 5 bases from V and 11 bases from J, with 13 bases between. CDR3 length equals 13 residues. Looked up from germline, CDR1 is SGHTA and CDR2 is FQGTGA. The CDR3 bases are TGTGCCAGCAGCCCGCTAGGGGGACCACCCCTCCACTTT. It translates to CASSPLGGPPLHF.

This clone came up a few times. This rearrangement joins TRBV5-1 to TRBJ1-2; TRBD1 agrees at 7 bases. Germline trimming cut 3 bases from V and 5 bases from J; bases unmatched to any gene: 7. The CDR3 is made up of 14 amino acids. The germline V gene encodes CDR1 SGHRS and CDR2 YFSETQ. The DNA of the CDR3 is TGCGCCAGCAGCTCAGAGACAGGGCAATATGGCTACACCTTC. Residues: CASSSETGQYGYTF.

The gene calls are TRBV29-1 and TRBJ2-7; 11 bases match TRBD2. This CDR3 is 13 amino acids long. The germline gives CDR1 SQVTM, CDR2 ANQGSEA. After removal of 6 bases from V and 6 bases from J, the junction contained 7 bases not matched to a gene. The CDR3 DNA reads TGCAGCGTAGATAGCGGGGGGGCTTCCGAGCAGTACTTC. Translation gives CSVDSGGASEQYF.

CDR3 sequence (DNA): TGCGCCAGCAGCCAGGACAGGTACACCGGGGAGCTGTTTTTT. It translates to CASSQDRYTGELFF. J is TRBJ2-2 and V is TRBV4-3; 7 bases align to TRBD1. The ends lost 3 bases at V and 3 bases at J; junction bases unmatched: 1. CDR3 size: 14 residues. The germline V gene encodes CDR1 LGHNA and CDR2 YSLEER.

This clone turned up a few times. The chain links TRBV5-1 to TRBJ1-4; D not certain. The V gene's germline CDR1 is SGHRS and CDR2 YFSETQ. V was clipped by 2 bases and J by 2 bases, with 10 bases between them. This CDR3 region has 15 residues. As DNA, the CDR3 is TGCGCCAGCAGCTTTGGAGGGTCCACTAATGAAAAACTGTTTTTT. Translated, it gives CASSFGGSTNEKLFF.

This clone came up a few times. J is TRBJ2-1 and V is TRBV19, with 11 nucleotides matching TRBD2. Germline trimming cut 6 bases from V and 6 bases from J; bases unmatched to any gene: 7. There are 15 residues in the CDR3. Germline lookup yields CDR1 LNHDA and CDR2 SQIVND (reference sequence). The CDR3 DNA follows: TGTGCCAGTAGCCTGACTAGCGGGGCTTTCAATGAGCAGTTCTTC. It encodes CASSLTSGAFNEQFF.

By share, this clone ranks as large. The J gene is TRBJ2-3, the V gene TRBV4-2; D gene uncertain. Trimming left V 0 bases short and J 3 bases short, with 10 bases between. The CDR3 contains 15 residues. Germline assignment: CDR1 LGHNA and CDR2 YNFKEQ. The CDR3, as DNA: TGTGCCAGCAGCCAAGATCGTCAGCTGACAGATACGCAGTATTTT. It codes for CASSQDRQLTDTQYF.

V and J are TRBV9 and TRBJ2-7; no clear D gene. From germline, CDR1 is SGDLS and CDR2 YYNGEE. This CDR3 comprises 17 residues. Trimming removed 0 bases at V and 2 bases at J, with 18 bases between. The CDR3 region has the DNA TGTGCCAGCAGCGTAGGTTTAGGGTCACTGAGGACCTACGAGCAGTACTTC. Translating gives CASSVGLGSLRTYEQYF.

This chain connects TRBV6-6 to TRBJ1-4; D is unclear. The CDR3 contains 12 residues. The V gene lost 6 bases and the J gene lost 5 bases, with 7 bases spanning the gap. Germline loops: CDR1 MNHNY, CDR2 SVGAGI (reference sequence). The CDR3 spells CASSPPNEKLFF. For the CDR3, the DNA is TGTGCCAGCAGCCCTCCCAATGAAAAACTGTTTTTT.

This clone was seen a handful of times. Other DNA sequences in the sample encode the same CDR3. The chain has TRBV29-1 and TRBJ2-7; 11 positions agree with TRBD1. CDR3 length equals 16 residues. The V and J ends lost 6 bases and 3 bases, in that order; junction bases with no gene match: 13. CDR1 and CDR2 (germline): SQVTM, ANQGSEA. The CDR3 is CSVGTGGMAAGYEQYF. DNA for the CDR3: TGCAGCGTAGGGACAGGGGGTATGGCAGCGGGCTACGAGCAGTACTTC.

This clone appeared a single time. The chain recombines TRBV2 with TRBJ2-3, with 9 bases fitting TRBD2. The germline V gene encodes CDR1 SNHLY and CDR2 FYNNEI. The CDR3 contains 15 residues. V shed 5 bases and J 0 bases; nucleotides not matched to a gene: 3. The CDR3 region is CASSHGTSSTDTQYF. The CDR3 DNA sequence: TGTGCCAGCAGTCACGGGACTAGCAGCACAGATACGCAGTATTTT.

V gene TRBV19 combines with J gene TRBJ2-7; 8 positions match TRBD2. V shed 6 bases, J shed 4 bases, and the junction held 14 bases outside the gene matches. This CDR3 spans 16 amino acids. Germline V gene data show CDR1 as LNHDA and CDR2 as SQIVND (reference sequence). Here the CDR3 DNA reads TGTGCCAGTAGCTCCGGACTAGCTGAAGGCAAGTACGAGCAGTACTTC. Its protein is CASSSGLAEGKYEQYF.

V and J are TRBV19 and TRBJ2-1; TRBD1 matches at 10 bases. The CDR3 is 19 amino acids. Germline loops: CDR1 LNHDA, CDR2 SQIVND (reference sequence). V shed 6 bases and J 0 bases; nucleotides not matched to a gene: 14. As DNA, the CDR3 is TGTGCCAGTAGGGCCTCCGGGACAGGGGCAACTAGCTCCTACAATGAGCAGTTCTTC. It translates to CASRASGTGATSSYNEQFF.

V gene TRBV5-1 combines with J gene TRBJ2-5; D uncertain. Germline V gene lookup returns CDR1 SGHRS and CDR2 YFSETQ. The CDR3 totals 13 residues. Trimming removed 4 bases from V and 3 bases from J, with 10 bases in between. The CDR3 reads CASSPRAEETQYF. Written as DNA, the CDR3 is TGCGCCAGCAGCCCTAGGGCAGAAGAGACCCAGTACTTC.